The 27 T cell receptor beta chains below were found in one sample sequenced in a study of brain T cells in children with intractable seizures listed by TCRdb under 2021. The receptor library was made with the immunoSEQ multiplex PCR assay. TCRdb retrieved this table from immuneACCESS and kept in-frame rearrangements only. Not all clones are present; in checked studies, unresolved V genes account for under half, and no reason is known for the remainder. This sample holds 80,000 or so clones; under 95% were observed only once. The ten largest clones take up approximately 25% of the sample. The time point label for this specimen denotes: resected brain tissue, or blood drawn just prior to surgery. Sequences were derived from peripheral blood, sampled at surgery. Every receptor here comes from a girl aged 2-10 years with Rasmussen encephalitis and intractable seizures.

The gene calls are TRBV19 and TRBJ1-5; D is perhaps TRBD1 (6 bases). The CDR3 is 14 residues long. Germline V gives CDR1 LNHDA, CDR2 SQIVND (reference sequence). V shed 7 bases and J shed 2 bases, with 12 bases lying between them. The CDR3 spells CASTSTGRNQPQHF. The DNA of the CDR3 is TGTGCCAGTACCTCAACAGGGCGCAATCAGCCCCAGCATTTT.

The chain joins TRBV27 to TRBJ2-1; 9 positions agree with TRBD1. The J segment lost 4 bases and the V segment lost 5 bases, leaving 6 bases of the junction unmatched. Germline CDR1 and CDR2: MNHEY and SMNVEV (reference sequence). This CDR3 comprises 15 residues. The CDR3 sequence: CASSEDRGRYNEQFF. The CDR3 bases are TGTGCCAGCAGTGAAGACAGGGGGAGATACAATGAGCAGTTCTTC.

V and J are TRBV27 and TRBJ2-5; no clear D gene. Germline V lookup: CDR1 MNHEY, CDR2 SMNVEV (reference sequence). V was clipped by 5 bases and J by 2 bases, with 15 bases between them. The CDR3 totals 15 residues. As DNA, the CDR3 is TGTGCCAGCAGTGGCCAACCGTTGGGGCAAGAGACCCAGTACTTC. Residues: CASSGQPLGQETQYF.

The J gene is TRBJ1-2, the V gene TRBV5-1; 9 nucleotides match TRBD1. The length of the CDR3 is 12 residues. Unmatched junction bases numbered 6, after V lost 6 bases and J lost 9 bases. Germline lookup yields CDR1 SGHRS and CDR2 YFSETQ. The CDR3 protein is CASTPGTGSYTF. The DNA of the CDR3 is TGCGCCAGCACCCCCGGGACAGGGAGCTACACCTTC.

This chain uses TRBV7-2 with TRBJ1-6; D unresolved. V was shortened by 5 bases and J by 5 bases, with 19 bases between the two germline ends. From germline, CDR1 is SGHTA and CDR2 FQGNSA. The CDR3 length is 17 residues. The CDR3 region has the DNA TGTGCCAGCAGCCCCGCGGGCACGGGGAGACATAATTCACCCCTCCACTTT. Translated, it gives CASSPAGTGRHNSPLHF.

This chain joins TRBV5-4 and TRBJ2-1; 9 bases line up with TRBD2. The CDR3 is 17 residues long. Per germline, CDR1 SGHNT and CDR2 YYREEE (reference sequence). Trimming at V came to 0 bases and at J to 9 bases, leaving 13 bases not matched to a gene. The CDR3 spells CASSLAGASGNVGEQFF. As DNA, the CDR3 is TGTGCCAGCAGCTTGGCCGGGGCTAGCGGGAACGTGGGTGAGCAGTTCTTC. The complete variable domain, with remaining parts taken from reference TRBV5-4 and TRBJ2-1, reads ETGVTQSPTHLIKTRGQQVTLRCSSQSGHNTVSWYQQALGQGPQFIFQYYREEENGRGNFPPRFSGLQFPNYSSELNVNALELDDSALYLCASSLAGASGNVGEQFFGPGTRLTVL.

V is TRBV12-3 or TRBV12-4 and J is TRBJ1-1; weak D call: TRBD1 (5 bases). V dropped 6 bases and J dropped 2 bases, with 10 bases sitting between them. This CDR3 comprises 13 residues. CDR3 nucleotide sequence: TGTGCCAGCAGGGGGCAATTAAACACTGAAGCTTTCTTT. This encodes CASRGQLNTEAFF.

The rearrangement joins TRBV9 to TRBJ2-1, with 8 bases aligning to TRBD2. CDR1 and CDR2 (germline): SGDLS, YYNGEE. The CDR3 sequence is 15 residues long. V lost 3 bases, J lost 10 bases, and 12 bases stayed unmatched. The CDR3 sequence is CASSEGGLTSDEQFF. The CDR3 nucleotides read TGTGCCAGCAGCGAGGGGGGACTGACTAGCGACGAGCAGTTCTTC.

The CDR3 nucleotides read TGTGCCAGCAGTGAAGGGGCTAGCGGGTATGAGCAGTTCTTC. It is translated as CASSEGASGYEQFF. The chain has TRBV6-1 and TRBJ2-1; the match to TRBD2 covers 8 bases. The CDR3 sequence is 14 residues long. V trimming: 1 base; J trimming: 8 bases; junction bases outside the gene matches: 4. From germline, CDR1 is MNHNS and CDR2 SASEGT.

The chain carries TRBV29-1 and TRBJ2-3; 8 bases match TRBD1. Germline values: CDR1 SQVTM, CDR2 ANQGSEA. The CDR3 is 14 amino acids. The ends lost 8 bases at V and 5 bases at J; junction bases unmatched: 12. The CDR3 bases are TGCAGCCTCAAAGACAGGGGAGTAGGAGATACGCAGTATTTT. Translated: CSLKDRGVGDTQYF.

The chain combines TRBV9 with TRBJ2-2; unclear D gene. Germline V gene lookup returns CDR1 SGDLS and CDR2 YYNGEE. V was shortened by 0 bases and J by 7 bases, with 10 bases between the two germline ends. The CDR3 totals 14 residues. CDR3 sequence: CASSVASTDGELFF. For the CDR3, the DNA is TGTGCCAGCAGCGTAGCTTCCACGGACGGGGAGCTGTTTTTT.

V is TRBV6-6 and J is TRBJ2-3, with a weak D call TRBD2 (6 bases). CDR1 MNHNY and CDR2 SVGAGI come from the germline V gene (reference sequence). The V and J ends lost 8 bases and 0 bases respectively, with 18 bases between them. CDR3 length: 16 amino acids. CDR3 protein: CASQRLEGPSTDTQYF. In nucleotides, the CDR3 is TGTGCCAGCCAACGCTTGGAGGGGCCTAGCACAGATACGCAGTATTTT.

The gene calls are TRBV13 and TRBJ1-2, with 10 bases lining up with TRBD1. Per germline, CDR1 PRHDT and CDR2 FYEKMQ (reference sequence). Trimming at V came to 1 base and at J to 1 base, leaving 3 bases not matched to a gene. This CDR3 is 16 amino acids long. CDR3 region: CASSLEWDRGNYGYTF. The CDR3 nucleotides read TGTGCCAGCAGCTTAGAATGGGACAGGGGTAACTATGGCTACACCTTC.

The chain links TRBV30 to TRBJ1-1; D is uncertain. Trimming took 3 bases from V and 4 from J, leaving 18 bases between them. The germline CDR1 and CDR2 sequences are GTSNPN and SVGIG (reference sequence). The CDR3 runs to 15 residues. The CDR3 is CAWSQLGNPGTEAFF. In DNA, the CDR3 is TGTGCCTGGAGCCAGCTAGGGAACCCCGGCACTGAAGCTTTCTTT.

This sequence joins TRBV7-8 and TRBJ1-5; D unresolved. The CDR3 has 13 amino acids. Trimming took 1 base from V and 3 from J, leaving 4 bases between them. Per the germline V gene, CDR1 is SGHVS and CDR2 is FQNEAQ. CDR3 protein: CASSLEPNQPQHF. CDR3 bases: TGTGCCAGCAGCTTAGAACCCAATCAGCCCCAGCATTTT.

The chain joins TRBV9 to TRBJ2-2, with D possibly TRBD1 on 6 matching bases. Per germline, CDR1 SGDLS and CDR2 YYNGEE. V dropped 4 bases and J dropped 3 bases, with 10 bases sitting between them. The CDR3 has 14 amino acids. The CDR3 region has the DNA TGTGCCAGCAGCCTCGGACAGTACACCGGGGAGCTGTTTTTT. Protein: CASSLGQYTGELFF.

This clone was seen a few times. The chain joins TRBV3-1 (or the pseudogene TRBV3-2) to TRBJ1-5; 7 bases are a match to TRBD1. CDR3 length equals 13 residues. The V and J ends lost 4 bases and 7 bases, in that order; junction bases with no gene match: 4. CDR1 LGHDT and CDR2 YNNKEL come from the germline V gene (reference sequence). The CDR3 loop is CASSPTGIQPQHF. DNA of the CDR3: TGTGCCAGCAGCCCGACAGGGATCCAGCCCCAGCATTTT.

The table lists this clone with a few counts. This sequence joins TRBV10-3 and TRBJ1-2; tentative D call: TRBD1 (6 bases). Germline CDR1 ENHRY, CDR2 SYGVKD. The CDR3 runs 13 residues. V was pared by 6 bases and J by 6 bases, with 14 bases between. Here the CDR3 reads CAIRGQITNGYTF. In DNA, the CDR3 is TGTGCCATCAGAGGACAGATTACTAATGGCTACACCTTC.

The CDR3, as DNA: TGCGCCAGCAGCCCGAACTCCTACGAGCAGTACTTC. Translating it yields CASSPNSYEQYF. The chain uses TRBV5-1 and TRBJ2-7, with unresolved D. CDR3 length equals 12 residues. The V end lost 4 bases, the J end lost 0 bases, and 5 bases lay between the germline ends. CDR1 SGHRS and CDR2 YFSETQ come from the germline V gene.

The chain couples TRBV5-6 to TRBJ1-6; 7 nucleotides match TRBD1. CDR1 is SGHDT and CDR2 is YYEEEE in the germline V gene. The V gene end was trimmed by 1 base and the J gene end by 8 bases; junction bases not matched to a gene: 9. This CDR3 contains 16 residues. CDR3 DNA: TGTGCCAGCAGCTTGTGGAGGGACAGTCGGTATTCACCCCTCCACTTT. The encoded protein is CASSLWRDSRYSPLHF.

V and J are TRBV10-3 and TRBJ1-1; no definite D call. Germline CDR1 ENHRY, CDR2 SYGVKD. The V end was cut by 7 bases, the J end by 7 bases, with 13 bases between. The CDR3 sequence is 12 residues long. CDR3 DNA: TGTGCCATCAAGAACGCAGGCGGTGAAGCTTTCTTT. Translation gives CAIKNAGGEAFF.

The gene calls are TRBV3-1 (or the pseudogene TRBV3-2) and TRBJ1-3; D is ambiguous. The CDR3 is 14 amino acids. CDR1 is LGHDT, CDR2 YNNKEL, per germline (reference sequence). Trimming pared 0 bases from V and 4 bases from J, leaving 7 bases between. CDR3 nucleotides: TGTGCCAGCAGCCAAGAGTGGAGCGGAAACACCATATATTTT. Its protein is CASSQEWSGNTIYF.

The gene calls are TRBV2 and TRBJ2-7; D not resolved. This CDR3 is 12 amino acids long. CDR1 and CDR2 from the germline V gene are SNHLY and FYNNEI. The V gene lost 1 base and the J gene lost 4 bases, with 5 bases spanning the gap. The CDR3 nucleotides read TGTGCCAGCAGTGAAGTTTTGTACGAGCAGTACTTC. It yields the protein CASSEVLYEQYF.

In this sample, this clone turned up once. The chain links TRBV18 to TRBJ1-1; D call uncertain. The length of the CDR3 is 15 residues. Germline CDR1 KGHSH, CDR2 LQKENI. The V gene lost 3 bases and the J gene lost 1 base, with 12 bases spanning the gap. The CDR3 DNA reads as TGTGCCAGCTCACCCCGGTTTGTCAGGAACACTGAAGCTTTCTTT. Amino acids: CASSPRFVRNTEAFF.

This clone was recorded only once. The CDR3 region is CASSQEKMNTEAFF. In nucleotides, the CDR3 is TGTGCCAGCAGCCAAGAAAAGATGAACACTGAAGCTTTCTTT. V and J are TRBV14 and TRBJ1-1; D gene ambiguous. This CDR3 is built from 14 residues. Germline V gives CDR1 SGHDN, CDR2 FVKESK. Trimming removed 0 bases at V and 0 bases at J, with 5 bases between.

This clone is a singleton in its sample. This sequence joins TRBV7-6 and TRBJ1-4; no clear D gene. Germline V gene data show CDR1 as SGHVS and CDR2 as FNYEAQ. The CDR3 totals 15 residues. V was pared by 2 bases and J by 7 bases, with 14 bases between. The CDR3 loop is CASSLSMTPGEKLFF. Here the CDR3 DNA reads TGTGCCAGCAGCTTAAGCATGACGCCAGGTGAAAAACTGTTTTTT.

This clone was recorded many times. This sequence joins TRBV3-1 (or the pseudogene TRBV3-2) and TRBJ2-1; TRBD2 aligns across 7 bases. The V gene's germline CDR1 is LGHDT and CDR2 YNNKEL (reference sequence). The CDR3 totals 15 residues. The V segment lost 0 bases and the J segment 6 bases; nucleotides outside the gene matches: 5. CDR3 DNA: TGTGCCAGCAGCCAAGAGGAGCGGGGTTCCAATGAGCAGTTCTTC. Protein sequence: CASSQEERGSNEQFF.